The entry below describes one T cell receptor (beta chain). Measured with immunoSEQ multiplex PCR; TCRdb has only the in-frame clones, and not every one. The data show about 72,000 clones, 82% seen once. The source of the sample is a study of blood T cell repertoires in COVID-19. Overall study: Samples came from the United States, Italy and Spain, spanning acute and convalescent COVID-19.

This CDR3 has 17 amino acids. Trimming took 5 bases from V and 1 from J; bases not matched to a gene: 12. The germline CDR1 and CDR2 sequences are SEHNR and FQNEAQ (reference sequence). The rearrangement uses TRBV7-9 and TRBJ1-2, with 8 bases that match TRBD1. The sequence was obtained from a human donor in a cohort sampled during active COVID-19. Source material: peripheral blood. CDR3 coding DNA: TGTGCCAGCAGCCCAGGACAGGGTCCGCAGGTTAACTATGGCTACACCTTC. Encoded protein: CASSPGQGPQVNYGYTF.